This T cell receptor beta chain was found in a study of blood T cell repertoires in COVID-19 (dated by TCRdb to 2018 to 2020). About the investigation overall: The collaborator samples originated in the United States, Italy and Spain and spanned the acute and convalescent phases of COVID-19. Samples were obtained from the ongoing ImmuneRACE study (first 160 participants) and from 1,200 or so subjects provided by 6 global collaborators. A de-identified subject ID, COVID-19 status, age in years and sex were almost always included in the sample metadata. HLA class I and class II types, where available, came from metadata supplied by the sample provider rather than from assay-based typing. Subjects who had been exposed to COVID-19, were actively infected with it, or had recovered from it provided the deeply sampled blood TCRbeta repertoires that made up the dataset. The prospective study material was composed of cDNA or gDNA derived from T cells, B-cell-depleted T cells, or PBMCs. A freely available public database, intended as a resource for researchers studying the immune response to SARS-CoV-2, is where the repertoires were released.

TCRbeta CDR3 regions were amplified from genomic DNA by means of the immunoSEQ Assay, a bias-controlled multiplex PCR. On the authors' methods: Nucleated cell counts per sample were estimated from amplification of reference gene primers within the assay. To quantify the absolute abundance of each unique TCRbeta CDR3 rearrangement, sequence reads were collapsed and filtered. For each sample, productive Simpson clonality was calculated as the square root of Simpson's diversity index over productive rearrangements. TCRdb stores this immuneACCESS table with in-frame sequences only. Part of the clones is absent; in the studies checked, under half of the shortfall reflects unresolved V genes, and no reason is known for the rest. From that table come the V and J calls and clone size; the DNA was used to work out D and trimming. For this sample the table gives 9,000 or so clones, of which about 80% were detected only once. Jointly, the top ten make up 6.5% to 8% of the sample.

Paper-wide results and their limitations: The amount of clinical and demographic metadata varied by source and participant and was provided uncurated.

From its cysteine to its phenylalanine, the CDR3 spans 14 amino acids. The read is trimmed to its CDR3 DNA, 42 bases read in frame from base 1. Looking up the germline V gene (reference sequence) yields CDR1 GTSNPN and CDR2 SVGIG. Trimming takes 3 bases from V and 3 bases from J, and the germline ends sit 9 bases apart. A note on this clone: Its antigen is still unknown. Per-base qualities were not stored, and no clone one base away is much larger.

Each collaborating institution followed its own protocols to collect whole blood in K2EDTA tubes. Collaborator samples were shipped for TCRbeta analysis as frozen whole blood, isolated PBMCs, or DNA extracted from either sample type. Here the chain combines TRBV30 and TRBJ1-6; TRBD1 is perhaps the D gene, given 5 matching bases. The clonotype originates from a man in his 70s with active COVID-19. Sequenced material: peripheral blood. The DNA reads as follows: TGTGCCTGGAGCGGGGGTCGCTATAATTCACCCCTCCACTTT. This yields the protein CAWSGGRYNSPLHF.